The present entry profiles one TCR beta chain with its context. TCRdb reprocessed the RT-PCR reads with MiXCR, giving one entry per CDR3 protein. Seen here are about 680,000 distinct CDR3 sequences, 14% observed once, and the top ten hold roughly 4%. The V gene's germline CDR1 is SGHTA and CDR2 FQGNSA. CDR3 length: 13 residues. With 2 bases removed from V and 4 bases from J, the gap between germline ends came to 6 bases. J is TRBJ1-3 and V is TRBV7-2; D is unclear. Specimen: memory CD4+ T cells from blood. The TCR sequence derives from a female donor in good health, serving as a healthy control. The chain's CDR3 is CASSLYHGNTIYF. Here the CDR3 DNA reads TGTGCCAGCAGCTTATACCACGGAAACACCATATATTTT.